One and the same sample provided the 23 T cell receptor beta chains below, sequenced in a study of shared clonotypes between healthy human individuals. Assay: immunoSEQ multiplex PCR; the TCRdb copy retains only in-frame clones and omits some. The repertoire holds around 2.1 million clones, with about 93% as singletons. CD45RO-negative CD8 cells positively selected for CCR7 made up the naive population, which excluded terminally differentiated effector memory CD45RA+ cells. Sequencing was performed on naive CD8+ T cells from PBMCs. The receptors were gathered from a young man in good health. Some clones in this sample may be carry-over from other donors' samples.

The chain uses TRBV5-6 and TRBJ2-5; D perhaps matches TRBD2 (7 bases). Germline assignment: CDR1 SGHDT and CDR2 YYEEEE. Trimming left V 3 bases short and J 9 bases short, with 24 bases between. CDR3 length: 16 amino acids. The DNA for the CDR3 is TGTGCCAGCAGCTCGCACCACCTAGTAGGGGGGGCGGCCCAGTACTTC. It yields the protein CASSSHHLVGGAAQYF.

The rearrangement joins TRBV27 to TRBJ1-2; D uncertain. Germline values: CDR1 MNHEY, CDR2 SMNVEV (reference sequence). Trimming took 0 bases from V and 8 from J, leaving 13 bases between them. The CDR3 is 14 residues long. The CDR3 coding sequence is TGTGCCAGCAGTTTATCGGGCCACCTGGGAGGCTACACCTTC. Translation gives CASSLSGHLGGYTF.

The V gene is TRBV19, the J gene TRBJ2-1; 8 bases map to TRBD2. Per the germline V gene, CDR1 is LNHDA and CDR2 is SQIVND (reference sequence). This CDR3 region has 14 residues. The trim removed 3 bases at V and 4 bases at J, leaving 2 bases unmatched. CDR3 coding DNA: TGTGCCAGTAGTATGCGACTAGCGTACAATGAGCAGTTCTTC. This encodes CASSMRLAYNEQFF.

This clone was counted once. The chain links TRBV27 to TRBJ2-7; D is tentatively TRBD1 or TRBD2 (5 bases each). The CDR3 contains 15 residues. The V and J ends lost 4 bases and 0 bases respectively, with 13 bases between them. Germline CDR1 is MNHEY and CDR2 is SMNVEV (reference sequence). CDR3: CASSYGTGSSYEQYF. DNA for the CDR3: TGTGCCAGCAGTTATGGGACGGGTAGCTCCTACGAGCAGTACTTC.

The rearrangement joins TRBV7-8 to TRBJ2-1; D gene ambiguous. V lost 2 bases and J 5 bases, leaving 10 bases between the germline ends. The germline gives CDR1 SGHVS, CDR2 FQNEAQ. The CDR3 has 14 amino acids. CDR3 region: CASSLNKNHNEQFF. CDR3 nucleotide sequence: TGTGCCAGCAGCTTAAATAAAAACCACAATGAGCAGTTCTTC.

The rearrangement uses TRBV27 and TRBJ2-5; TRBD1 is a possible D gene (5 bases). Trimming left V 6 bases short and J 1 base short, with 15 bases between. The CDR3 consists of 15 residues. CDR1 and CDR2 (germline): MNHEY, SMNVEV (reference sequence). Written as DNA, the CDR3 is TGTGCCAGCAGATCTACTCGACAGCCCCAAGAGACCCAGTACTTC. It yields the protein CASRSTRQPQETQYF.

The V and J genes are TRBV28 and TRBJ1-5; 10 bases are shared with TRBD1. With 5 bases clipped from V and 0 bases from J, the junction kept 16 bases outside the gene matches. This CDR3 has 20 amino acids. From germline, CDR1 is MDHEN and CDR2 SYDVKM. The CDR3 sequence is CASSPRFWDRGLPSNQPQHF. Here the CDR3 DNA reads TGTGCCAGCAGTCCCCGCTTCTGGGACAGGGGCCTACCTAGCAATCAGCCCCAGCATTTT.

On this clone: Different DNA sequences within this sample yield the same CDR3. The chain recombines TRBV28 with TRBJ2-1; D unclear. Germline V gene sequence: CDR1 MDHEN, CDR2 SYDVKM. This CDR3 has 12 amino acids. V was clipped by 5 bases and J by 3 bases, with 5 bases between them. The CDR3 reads CASSLIYNEQFF. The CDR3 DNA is TGTGCCAGCAGTCTTATCTACAATGAGCAGTTCTTC.

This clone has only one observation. Written as DNA, the CDR3 is TGTGCCAGCAGCCAAGTTACTAGCGGGAAGTATCGAGAGACCCAGTACTTC. Protein: CASSQVTSGKYRETQYF. The J gene is TRBJ2-5, the V gene TRBV14; 10 bases agree with TRBD2. The CDR3 has 17 amino acids. CDR1 SGHDN and CDR2 FVKESK come from the germline V gene. Germline trimming cut 1 base from V and 4 bases from J; bases unmatched to any gene: 9.

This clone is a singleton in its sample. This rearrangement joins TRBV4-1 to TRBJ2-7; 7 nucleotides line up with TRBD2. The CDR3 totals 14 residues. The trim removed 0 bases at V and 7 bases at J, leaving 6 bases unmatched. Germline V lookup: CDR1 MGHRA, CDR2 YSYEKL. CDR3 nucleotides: TGCGCCAGCAGCCAAGAGGTCCGGGGAGGGGAGCAGTACTTC. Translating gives CASSQEVRGGEQYF.

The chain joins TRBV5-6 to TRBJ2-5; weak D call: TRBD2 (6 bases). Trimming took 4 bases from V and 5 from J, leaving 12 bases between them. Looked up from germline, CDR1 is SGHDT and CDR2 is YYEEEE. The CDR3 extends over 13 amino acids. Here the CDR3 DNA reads TGTGCCAGCAGCCCGGAGGGGTCGGAGACCCAGTACTTC. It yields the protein CASSPEGSETQYF.

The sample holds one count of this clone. The CDR3 sequence is CASSIQGWETQYF. The DNA of the CDR3 is TGTGCCAGCAGTATACAGGGTTGGGAGACCCAGTACTTC. The J gene is TRBJ2-5, the V gene TRBV28; tentative D call: TRBD1 (6 bases). The CDR3 spans 13 residues. The germline V gene encodes CDR1 MDHEN and CDR2 SYDVKM. The V end lost 5 bases, the J end lost 5 bases, and 12 bases lay between the germline ends.

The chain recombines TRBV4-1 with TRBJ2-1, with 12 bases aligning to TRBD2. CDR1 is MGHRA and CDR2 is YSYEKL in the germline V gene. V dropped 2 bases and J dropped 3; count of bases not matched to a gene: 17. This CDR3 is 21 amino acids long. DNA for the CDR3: TGCGCCAGCAGCCAAATCACTAGGACTAGCGGGATAGGGGGCTTCTACAATGAGCAGTTCTTC. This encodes CASSQITRTSGIGGFYNEQFF.

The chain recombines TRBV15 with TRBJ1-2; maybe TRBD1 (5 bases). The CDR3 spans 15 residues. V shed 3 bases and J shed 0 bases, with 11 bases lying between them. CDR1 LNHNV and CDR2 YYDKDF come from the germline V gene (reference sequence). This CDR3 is CATSSTGESNYGYTF. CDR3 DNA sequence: TGTGCCACCAGCAGTACGGGGGAGTCTAACTATGGCTACACCTTC.

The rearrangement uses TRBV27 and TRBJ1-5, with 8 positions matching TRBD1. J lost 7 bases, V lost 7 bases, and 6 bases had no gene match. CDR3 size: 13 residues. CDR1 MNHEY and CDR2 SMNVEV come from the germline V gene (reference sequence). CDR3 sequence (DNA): TGTGCCAGCACTCGAGGACAGGGACAGCCCCAGCATTTT. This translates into CASTRGQGQPQHF.

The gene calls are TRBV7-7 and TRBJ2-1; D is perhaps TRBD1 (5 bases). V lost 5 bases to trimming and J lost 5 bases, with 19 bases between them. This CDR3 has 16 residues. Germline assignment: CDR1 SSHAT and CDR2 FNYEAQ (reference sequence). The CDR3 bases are TGTGCCAGCAGCCAAGGAAACAGGTTGACTGACAATGAGCAGTTCTTC. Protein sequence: CASSQGNRLTDNEQFF.

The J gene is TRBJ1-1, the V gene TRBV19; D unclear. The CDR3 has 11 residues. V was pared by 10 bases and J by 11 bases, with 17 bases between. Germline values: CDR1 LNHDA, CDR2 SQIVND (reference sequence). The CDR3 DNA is TGTGCCATCGAGGACGCCCGGACGGCTTTCTTT. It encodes CAIEDARTAFF.

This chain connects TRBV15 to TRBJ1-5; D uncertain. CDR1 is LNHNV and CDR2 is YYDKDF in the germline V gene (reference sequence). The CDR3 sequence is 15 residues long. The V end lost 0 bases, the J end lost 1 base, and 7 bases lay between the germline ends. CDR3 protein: CATSREGGSNQPQHF. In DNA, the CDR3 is TGTGCCACCAGCAGAGAGGGAGGAAGCAATCAGCCCCAGCATTTT.

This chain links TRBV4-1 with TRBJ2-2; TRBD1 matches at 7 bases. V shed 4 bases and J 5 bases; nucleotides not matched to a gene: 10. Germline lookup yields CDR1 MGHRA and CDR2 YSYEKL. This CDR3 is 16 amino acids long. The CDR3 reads CASSPKGGPLTGELFF. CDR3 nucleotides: TGCGCCAGCAGCCCGAAAGGGGGCCCTTTAACCGGGGAGCTGTTTTTT.

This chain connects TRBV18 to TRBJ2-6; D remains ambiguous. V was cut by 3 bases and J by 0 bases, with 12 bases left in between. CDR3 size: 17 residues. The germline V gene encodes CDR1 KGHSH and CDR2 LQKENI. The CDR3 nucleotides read TGTGCCAGCTCACCGTCTCACTCCCTCTCTGGGGCCAACGTCCTGACTTTC. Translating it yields CASSPSHSLSGANVLTF.

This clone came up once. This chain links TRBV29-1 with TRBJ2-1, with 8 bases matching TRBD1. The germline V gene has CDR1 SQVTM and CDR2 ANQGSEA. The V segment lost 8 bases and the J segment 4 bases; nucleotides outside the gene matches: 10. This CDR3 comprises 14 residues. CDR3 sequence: CSSSPGQAYNEQFF. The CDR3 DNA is TGCAGCTCTAGTCCGGGACAGGCATACAATGAGCAGTTCTTC.

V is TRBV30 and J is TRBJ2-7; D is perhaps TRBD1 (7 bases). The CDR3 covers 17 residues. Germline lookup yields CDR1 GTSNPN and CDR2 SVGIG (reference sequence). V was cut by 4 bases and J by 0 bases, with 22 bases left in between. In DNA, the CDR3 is TGTGCCTGGATGCTCGGGGCAGGGGGGCTGAGCTCCTACGAGCAGTACTTC. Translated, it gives CAWMLGAGGLSSYEQYF.

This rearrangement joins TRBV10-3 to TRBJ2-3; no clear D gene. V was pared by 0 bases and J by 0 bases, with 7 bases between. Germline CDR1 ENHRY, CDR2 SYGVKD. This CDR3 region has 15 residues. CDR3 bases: TGTGCCATCAGTGAGTCGGTTCCTAGCACAGATACGCAGTATTTT. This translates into CAISESVPSTDTQYF.